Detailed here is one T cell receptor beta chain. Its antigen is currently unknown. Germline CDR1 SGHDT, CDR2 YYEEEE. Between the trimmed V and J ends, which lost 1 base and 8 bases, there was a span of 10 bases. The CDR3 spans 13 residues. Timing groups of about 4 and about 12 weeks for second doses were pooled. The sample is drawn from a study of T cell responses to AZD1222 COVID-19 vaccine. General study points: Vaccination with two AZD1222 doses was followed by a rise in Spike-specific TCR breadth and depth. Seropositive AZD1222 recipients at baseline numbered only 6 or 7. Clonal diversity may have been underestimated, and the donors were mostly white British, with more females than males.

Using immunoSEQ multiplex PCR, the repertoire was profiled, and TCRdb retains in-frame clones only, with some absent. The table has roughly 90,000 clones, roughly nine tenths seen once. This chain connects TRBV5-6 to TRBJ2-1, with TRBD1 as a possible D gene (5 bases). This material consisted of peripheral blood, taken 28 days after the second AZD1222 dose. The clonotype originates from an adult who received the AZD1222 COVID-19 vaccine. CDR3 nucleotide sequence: TGTGCCAGCAGCTTGAAGGGGCTGGATGAGCAGTTCTTC. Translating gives CASSLKGLDEQFF.